The following is a T cell receptor beta chain sequence with its context. No antigen is known for it. Unique molecular identifiers were attached to individual cDNA molecules. Each CDR3 protein gets one entry after TCRdb re-called the 5' RACE reads with MiXCR. The sample lists about 76,000 distinct CDR3 sequences, about 12% seen once, with roughly 3.2% in the top ten. The sample originates from a study of early T cells in non-severe SARS-CoV-2 infection. Across the study: Investigators sequenced bulk RNA drawn from unsorted whole blood, and chains remained unpaired. Whole-study results and caveats: VDJdb-based annotation leaned toward anti-spike CD8 responses and missed private and CD4 specificities.

V lost 7 bases, J lost 9 bases, and 6 bases stayed unmatched. Germline V CDR1 and CDR2: SNHLY, FYNNEI. The CDR3 has 12 amino acids. The receptor was derived from an adult who was a healthcare worker with PCR-confirmed SARS-CoV-2 infection or an uninfected control (not recorded which). The V gene is TRBV2, the J gene TRBJ2-1; 7 bases are shared with TRBD1. Input material: whole blood. The CDR3 nucleotides read TGTGCCAGCAAACCACAGGGGAGTGAGCAGTTCTTC. This translates into CASKPQGSEQFF.